These T cell receptor beta chains were read from a single sample in a study of tumor-infiltrating lymphocytes in primary liver carcinoma. TCRdb re-called the multiplex PCR reads through MiXCR, storing one row per CDR3 protein. The sample shows 250,000 to 350,000 distinct CDR3 sequences, almost 60% of them seen only once. Sequencing was carried out using peripheral blood. The source of these receptors is a woman in her twenties or thirties with primary liver carcinoma and hepatitis B virus infection. Each CDR3 is given with its conserved first and last residue. D genes are given only for firm matches. Only part of the rows carry a size: once, few, many, or a class if the clone is expanded.

clone_size: NA
v_call: TRBV11-1
j_call: TRBJ2-1
d_call: NA
cdr3_aa: CASSLVLTGEQFF
cdr3_nt: TGTGCCAGCAGCTTAGTGTTGACAGGCGAGCAGTTCTTC

clone_size: NA
v_call: TRBV7-9
j_call: TRBJ2-1
d_call: NA
cdr3_aa: CASSFPSSYNEQFF
cdr3_nt: TGTGCCAGCAGCTTTCCGAGCTCCTACAATGAGCAGTTCTTC

clone_size: NA
v_call: TRBV19
j_call: TRBJ2-3
d_call: TRBD1
cdr3_aa: CASSIRDRVSDTQYF
cdr3_nt: TGTGCCAGTAGTATCCGGGACAGGGTTTCAGATACGCAGTATTTT

clone_size: NA
v_call: TRBV12-3/TRBV12-4
j_call: TRBJ2-2
d_call: TRBD1
cdr3_aa: CASRPFTGAGELFF
cdr3_nt: TGTGCCAGCAGGCCTTTTACAGGGGCCGGGGAACTGTTTTTT

clone_size: NA
v_call: TRBV11-1
j_call: TRBJ2-4
d_call: TRBD2
cdr3_aa: CASSSPGTSGTKNIQYF
cdr3_nt: TGCGCCAGCAGCTCTCCCGGGACTAGCGGGACCAAAAACATTCAGTACTTC

clone_size: few
v_call: TRBV7-8
j_call: TRBJ2-7
d_call: NA
cdr3_aa: CASSLFPGPRASEQYF
cdr3_nt: TGTGCCAGCAGCTTATTTCCGGGACCCAGAGCCTCCGAGCAGTACTTC

clone_size: NA
v_call: TRBV28
j_call: TRBJ2-3
d_call: NA
cdr3_aa: CASSAGPYTDTLYF
cdr3_nt: TGTGCCAGCAGTGCGGGACCCTACACAGATACGCTGTATTTT

clone_size: NA
v_call: TRBV2
j_call: TRBJ2-3
d_call: NA
cdr3_aa: CACGWGSSTYTQYF
cdr3_nt: TGTGCCTGTGGGTGGGGCTCTAGCACATATACGCAGTATTTT

clone_size: NA
v_call: TRBV5-4
j_call: TRBJ2-7
d_call: NA
cdr3_aa: CASSLAPDDYEQYF
cdr3_nt: TGTGCCAGCAGCTTGGCCCCAGACGATTACGAGCAGTACTTC

clone_size: NA
v_call: TRBV29-1
j_call: TRBJ2-1
d_call: NA
cdr3_aa: CSVTYGTPGNERLF
cdr3_nt: TGCAGCGTCACCTACGGGACGCCGGGCAATGAGCGGCTCTTC

clone_size: NA
v_call: TRBV28
j_call: TRBJ2-1
d_call: TRBD2
cdr3_aa: CASSYAIRLAGASSIQYNEQFF
cdr3_nt: TGTGCCAGCTCTTATGCTATCAGACTAGCGGGAGCGTCCTCAATTCAATACAATGAGCAGTTCTTC

clone_size: NA
v_call: TRBV14
j_call: TRBJ1-1
d_call: NA
cdr3_aa: CASSQAIPRARAFF
cdr3_nt: TGTGCCAGCAGCCAAGCCATCCCTAGGGCCAGAGCTTTCTTT

clone_size: NA
v_call: TRBV5-4
j_call: TRBJ2-2
d_call: NA
cdr3_aa: CASSSQGATNTWELFF
cdr3_nt: TGTGCCAGCAGCTCCCAAGGAGCCACGAACACCTGGGAGCTGTTTTTT

clone_size: once
v_call: TRBV12-5
j_call: TRBJ2-1
d_call: NA
cdr3_aa: CASGLETGDQFF
cdr3_nt: TGTGCTAGTGGTCTAGAGACAGGCGATCAGTTCTTC